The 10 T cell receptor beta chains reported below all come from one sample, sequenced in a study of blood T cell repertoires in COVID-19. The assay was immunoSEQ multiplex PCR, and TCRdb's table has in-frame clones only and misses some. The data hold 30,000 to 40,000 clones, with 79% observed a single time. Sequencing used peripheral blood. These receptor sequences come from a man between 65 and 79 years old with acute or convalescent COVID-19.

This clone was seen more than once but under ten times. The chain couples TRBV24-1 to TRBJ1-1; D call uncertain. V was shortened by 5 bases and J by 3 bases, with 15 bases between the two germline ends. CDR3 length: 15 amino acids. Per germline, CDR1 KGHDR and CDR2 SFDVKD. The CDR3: CATSARDLADTEAFF. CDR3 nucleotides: TGTGCCACCAGTGCCCGAGACCTGGCGGACACTGAAGCTTTCTTT.

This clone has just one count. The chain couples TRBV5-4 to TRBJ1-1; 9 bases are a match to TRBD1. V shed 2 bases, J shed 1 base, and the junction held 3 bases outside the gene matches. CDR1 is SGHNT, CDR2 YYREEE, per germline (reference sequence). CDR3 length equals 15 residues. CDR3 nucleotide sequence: TGTGCCAGCAGCTTTCCGGGACAGGGGAACACTGAAGCTTTCTTT. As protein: CASSFPGQGNTEAFF.

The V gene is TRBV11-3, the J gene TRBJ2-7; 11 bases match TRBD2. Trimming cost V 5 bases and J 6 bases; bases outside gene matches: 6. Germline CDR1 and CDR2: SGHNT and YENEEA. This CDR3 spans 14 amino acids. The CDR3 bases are TGTGCCAGCAGCCGTCAGACTAGCGGGACCGAGCAGTACTTC. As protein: CASSRQTSGTEQYF.

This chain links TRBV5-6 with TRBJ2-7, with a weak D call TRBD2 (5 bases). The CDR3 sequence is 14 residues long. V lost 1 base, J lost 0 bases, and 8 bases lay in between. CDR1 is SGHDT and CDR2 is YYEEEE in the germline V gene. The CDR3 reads CASSLSTSSYEQYF. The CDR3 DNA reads TGTGCCAGCAGCTTGAGTACTAGCTCCTACGAGCAGTACTTC.

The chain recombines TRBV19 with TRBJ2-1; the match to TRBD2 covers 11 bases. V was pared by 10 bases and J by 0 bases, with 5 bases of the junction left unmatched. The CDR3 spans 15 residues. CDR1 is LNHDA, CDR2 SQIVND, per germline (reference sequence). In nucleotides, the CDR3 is TGTGCCACCAAGACTAGCGGGAACTCCTACAATGAGCAGTTCTTC. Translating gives CATKTSGNSYNEQFF.

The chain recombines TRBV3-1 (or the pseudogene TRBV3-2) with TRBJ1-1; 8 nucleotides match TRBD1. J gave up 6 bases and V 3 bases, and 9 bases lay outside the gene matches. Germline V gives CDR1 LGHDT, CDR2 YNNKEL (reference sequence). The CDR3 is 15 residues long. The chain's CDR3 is CASSQGTGLEAEAFF. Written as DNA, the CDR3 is TGTGCCAGCAGCCAGGGGACAGGTCTTGAAGCTGAAGCTTTCTTT.

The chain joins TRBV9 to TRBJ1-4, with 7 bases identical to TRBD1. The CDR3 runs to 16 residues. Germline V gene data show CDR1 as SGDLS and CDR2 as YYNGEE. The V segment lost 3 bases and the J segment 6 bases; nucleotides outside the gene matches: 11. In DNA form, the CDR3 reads TGTGCCAGCAGCGGCCCACAGGGGATCGAGGATGAAAAACTGTTTTTT. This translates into CASSGPQGIEDEKLFF.

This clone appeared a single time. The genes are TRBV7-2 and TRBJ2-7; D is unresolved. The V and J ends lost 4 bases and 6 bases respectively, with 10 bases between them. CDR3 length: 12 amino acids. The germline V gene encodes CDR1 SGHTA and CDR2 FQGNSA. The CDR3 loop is CASSSPNLEQYF. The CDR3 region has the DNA TGTGCCAGCAGCTCCCCTAACCTCGAGCAGTACTTC.

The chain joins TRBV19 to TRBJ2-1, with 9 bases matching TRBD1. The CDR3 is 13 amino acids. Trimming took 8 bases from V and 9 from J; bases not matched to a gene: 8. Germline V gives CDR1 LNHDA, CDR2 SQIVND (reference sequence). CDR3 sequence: CASRGDRASEQFF. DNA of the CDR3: TGTGCCAGTCGGGGGGACAGGGCGAGTGAGCAGTTCTTC. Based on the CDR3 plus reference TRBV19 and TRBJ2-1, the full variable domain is DGGITQSPKYLFRKEGQNVTLSCEQNLNHDAMYWYRQDPGQGLRLIYYSQIVNDFQKGDIAEGYSVSREKKESFPLTVTSAQKNPTAFYLCASRGDRASEQFFGPGTRLTVL.

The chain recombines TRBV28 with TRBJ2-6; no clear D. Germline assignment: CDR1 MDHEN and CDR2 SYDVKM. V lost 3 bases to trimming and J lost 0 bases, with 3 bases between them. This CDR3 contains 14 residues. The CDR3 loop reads CASSLSSGANVLTF. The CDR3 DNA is TGTGCCAGCAGTTTGAGCTCTGGGGCCAACGTCCTGACTTTC.